This TCR beta chain was identified during a study of T cell clonality in common variable immunodeficiency. Study-wide points: Compared with healthy controls, CVID subjects showed increased TCRbeta clonality, mostly in about a third.

The repertoire was sequenced with immunoSEQ multiplex PCR; TCRdb's copy has only in-frame clones and lacks some. The data show about 31,000 clones, with none appearing a single time. This clone was seen ten or more times. Antigen: not known. From the germline J gene comes the end of the CDR3, since the read stops 3 residues before it. This CDR3 contains 17 residues. Trimming pared 1 base from V and 5 bases from J, leaving 19 bases between. Per the germline V gene, CDR1 is KGHDR and CDR2 is SFDVKD. Both groups were predominantly of Caucasian heritage. Heparinized whole blood, about 5 to 9 ml, came from each donor.

This sequence joins TRBV24-1 and TRBJ2-5; possible D gene TRBD1, 6 bases. The sequence was obtained from a person aged 18 to 75 in good health. Sequenced sample: peripheral blood mononuclear cells. CDR3 amino acids: CATSDFRAGALMETQYF. The CDR3 DNA, read in part, is TGTGCCACCAGTGATTTTCGGGCAGGGGCCCTTATGGAGACC.